This T cell receptor beta chain was documented in a study of blood T cell repertoires in COVID-19. Source study methods: It was from reference gene primer amplification that nucleated cell counts were estimated. Profiled with immunoSEQ multiplex PCR; TCRdb holds only in-frame clones, not every one. V and J calls and clone size are those listed in that table; D and trimming were worked out from the DNA. The table lists approximately 60,000 clones, 65% to 85% of them singletons. The CDR3 has 16 amino acids. The germline V gene has CDR1 MGHRA and CDR2 YSYEKL. V lost 3 bases and J 7 bases, leaving 18 bases between the germline ends.

This TCR came from a woman of 80 years or more with active or convalescent COVID-19. Sequencing was performed on peripheral blood. The V call is TRBV4-1, the J call TRBJ1-4; a weak D match, TRBD1 (5 bases). CDR3 sequence: CASSHLGGGSGEKLFF. The CDR3 DNA follows: TGCGCCAGCAGCCATCTGGGGGGGGGAAGTGGTGAAAAACTGTTTTTT.